This T cell receptor beta chain came from a study of T cells after yellow fever vaccination. This clonotype was counted ten times or more. Its antigen is unknown. The study, taken as a whole, reports: Once the booster was given, most primary-vaccination clones reappeared, at 95% to 98% for CD4 and over 85% for CD8. Contamination of FACS-sorted repertoires by abundant clonotypes from the bulk population could occur.

CDR1 and CDR2 from the germline V gene are LGHDT and YNNKEL (reference sequence). The trim removed 4 bases at V and 4 bases at J, leaving 5 bases unmatched. CDR3 length: 15 residues. MiXCR was run by TCRdb on the 5' RACE reads, yielding one entry per CDR3 protein. The table shows around 330,000 distinct CDR3 sequences, with approximately 3.8% occurring only once. V is TRBV3-1 and J is TRBJ1-4; 8 bases agree with TRBD1. The receptor's source is a man aged 18-30 years who received the YFV17D yellow fever vaccine. The material was PBMCs, obtained on the day of the yellow fever booster vaccination. In nucleotides, the CDR3 is TGTGCCAGCAGCCGCGTGACAGGGGATAATGAAAAACTGTTTTTT. It yields the protein CASSRVTGDNEKLFF.